These 5 T cell receptor beta chains share one sample of origin, sequenced in a study of graft-versus-host responses after intestinal transplantation (dated by TCRdb to the early 2020s). This specimen's time point label, interpreted: cells obtained before transplantation from donor or recipient. Mixed lymphocyte reactions plated approximately 200,000 CFSE-labeled pre-transplant responders with approximately 200,000 irradiated violet-dye-labeled stimulators and were cultured for six to seven days. Libraries were constructed by the immunoSEQ multiplex PCR assay. TCRdb took this table from immuneACCESS and kept in-frame rearrangements with V and J called. Such tables lack part of the clones; where checked against another copy, unresolved V genes explain under half of the gap, and the rest is unexplained. Across this sample there are 20,000 to 25,000 clones, with around 43% seen only once. In total, the top ten clones hold about 1.3% of the sample.

This material consisted of alloreactive CD8+ T cells from a mixed lymphocyte reaction culture, taken before transplantation. The cell subset or site label for this specimen denotes: CFSE-low proliferating T cells sorted from approximately 6-day pre-transplant mixed lymphocyte reaction (GvH or HvG direction). The receptors originated from a human patient who was an organ donor for intestinal transplantation.

This clone showed up just a few times. The J gene is TRBJ2-2, the V gene TRBV9; the D is unclear. Germline CDR1 SGDLS, CDR2 YYNGEE. Trimming took 0 bases from V and 4 from J, leaving 7 bases between them. This CDR3 is 14 amino acids long. The CDR3: CASSVESITGELFF. CDR3 sequence (DNA): TGTGCCAGCAGCGTAGAAAGCATCACCGGGGAGCTGTTTTTT.

With regard to this clone: A read error is the likely source, as a far larger clone sits one nucleotide away. The CDR3 bases are TGCAGCGTTGAACTGGGAGGGGGAACTGAAGCTTCCTTT. Its protein product is CSVELGGGTEASF. The rearrangement links TRBV29-1 to TRBJ1-1, with D tentatively TRBD1 (6 bases). Germline CDR1 reads SQVTM; CDR2 reads ANQGSEA. The CDR3 length is 13 residues.

This clone was detected only a few times. The V call is TRBV28, the J call TRBJ1-2; D unresolved. CDR3 length: 12 residues. CDR1 is MDHEN and CDR2 is SYDVKM in the germline V gene. Trimming stripped 10 bases from V and 5 bases from J, with 14 bases between. CDR3 sequence: CANRHPAYGYTF. The CDR3 bases are TGTGCCAACAGACACCCGGCGTATGGCTACACCTTC.

This clone was picked up a small number of times. V gene TRBV19 combines with J gene TRBJ2-1; 9 positions agree with TRBD1. This CDR3 has 13 residues. V shed 9 bases and J 7 bases; nucleotides not matched to a gene: 7. Germline-derived CDR1 and CDR2 are LNHDA and SQIVND (reference sequence). This CDR3 is CASGTGLLNEQFF. CDR3 coding DNA: TGTGCCAGCGGGACAGGGCTTTTGAATGAGCAGTTCTTC. The full variable domain, rest sourced from reference TRBV19 and TRBJ2-1, is DGGITQSPKYLFRKEGQNVTLSCEQNLNHDAMYWYRQDPGQGLRLIYYSQIVNDFQKGDIAEGYSVSREKKESFPLTVTSAQKNPTAFYLCASGTGLLNEQFFGPGTRLTVL.

V usage is TRBV28 and J usage is TRBJ1-5; D gene uncertain. The CDR3 covers 15 residues. V shed 0 bases and J shed 0 bases, with 6 bases lying between them. Germline loops: CDR1 MDHEN, CDR2 SYDVKM. The DNA of the CDR3 is TGTGCCAGCAGTTTATGGGGTTCTAGCAATCAGCCCCAGCATTTT. Protein: CASSLWGSSNQPQHF.